This TCR beta chain was sequenced in a study of regulatory T cells in long-lasting Graves disease. Study conclusions and caveats: Sampling was limited to peripheral blood rather than thyroid tissue.

Time point indicated: newly diagnosed GD, antithyroid drugs for less than 3 months. Extracted RNA from PBMCs served as the source of the TCR library. A volume of approximately 9.8 milliliters of peripheral blood was collected in EDTA tubes. This clonotype was recorded at least ten times. What it binds is not known. Arm-PCR of CDR3 regions with iRepertoire HTBI primers generated TCR beta libraries. TCRdb passed the multiplex PCR reads through MiXCR, listing each CDR3 protein once. The sample shows 400,000 to 500,000 distinct CDR3 sequences, around 17% of them seen only once. Germline V gene lookup returns CDR1 SGHAT and CDR2 FQDESV (reference sequence). The V segment lost 1 base and the J segment 7 bases; nucleotides outside the gene matches: 6. The CDR3 sequence is 15 residues long. The same data also contributed to another study, on T cells in Graves' hyperthyroidism and ophthalmopathy. According to that study: Clonotypes that were expanded in thyroid above 0.001 mostly appeared in blood too.

The specimen comprised peripheral blood mononuclear cells (PBMCs), sampled at new diagnosis, from a patient treated with antithyroid drugs. J is TRBJ2-1 and V is TRBV11-1; 8 positions match TRBD2. The sequence derives from a woman between 18 and 30 years old with Graves disease. CDR3: CASSLGAGVLNEQFF. The CDR3 nucleotides read TGTGCCAGCAGCTTAGGAGCGGGAGTATTAAATGAGCAGTTCTTC.